Listed below are T cell receptor beta chains from one sample, sequenced in a study of blood T cell repertoires in COVID-19. TCRdb's table, derived via immunoSEQ multiplex PCR, lists solely in-frame clones and lacks some. The profile covers roughly 380,000 clones, with approximately 90% appearing a single time and about 1.6% taken by the ten largest. Sequencing was done on a sample of peripheral blood. The receptors were gathered from a woman aged 40-49 years with COVID-19, enrolled during active disease. The CDR3 runs from the conserved cysteine through the conserved F or W. The D gene is left open where the match is weak. The size field is filled for only some rows; it gives once, few, many or a size class.

CDR3 length	V gene	D gene	J gene	clone size	CDR3 DNA	CDR3 protein
11	TRBV7-2	.	TRBJ2-7	.	TGTGCCAGCAGCTCTCTTCACGAGCAGTACTTC	CASSSLHEQYF
14	TRBV28	.	TRBJ1-2	.	TGTGCCAGCAGTCCCCAGGGGACACGGGTCAGCTACACCTTC	CASSPQGTRVSYTF
14	TRBV28	TRBD1	TRBJ1-4	.	TGTGCCAGCAGTTCAGGGACAGGGGGAGAAAAACTGTTTTTT	CASSSGTGGEKLFF
15	TRBV7-9	TRBD2	TRBJ2-1	.	TGTGCCAGCAGCTATTATAGCGGGAGGGACAATGAGCAGTTCTTC	CASSYYSGRDNEQFF
12	TRBV7-9	.	TRBJ1-1	.	TGTGCCAGCAGATTAAATCAGGGGGAAGCTTTCTTT	CASRLNQGEAFF
17	TRBV5-8	.	TRBJ1-5	.	TGTGCCAGCAGTTCCGGGAGAGAAATTTTTAGCAATCAGCCCCAGCATTTT	CASSSGREIFSNQPQHF
12	TRBV6-2/TRBV6-3	.	TRBJ1-5	.	TGTGCCAGCAGTACCAGCGGCCAGCCCCAGCATTTT	CASSTSGQPQHF
13	TRBV4-3	.	TRBJ2-7	.	TGCGCCAGCAGCCTCCAACAGGGTTACGAGCAGTACTTC	CASSLQQGYEQYF
14	TRBV5-1	.	TRBJ1-5	.	TGCGCCAGCAGCTTGGAGGGGGGCAATCAGCCCCAGCATTTT	CASSLEGGNQPQHF
15	TRBV6-5	.	TRBJ2-7	.	TGTGCCAGCAGTTCGGTGAGGACAGCCCCCTACGAGCAGTACTTC	CASSSVRTAPYEQYF
15	TRBV27	.	TRBJ1-5	.	TGTGCCAGCAGTTTATTGGAGGGGCCGAATCAGCCCCAGCATTTT	CASSLLEGPNQPQHF
17	TRBV7-2	.	TRBJ1-3	.	TGTGCCAGCAGCTCTAGGGGCCCAGGGAATTCTGGAAACACCATATATTTT	CASSSRGPGNSGNTIYF
16	TRBV6-6	.	TRBJ1-6	.	TGTGCCAGCAGTTACGACAGAAGCTCCTATAATTCACCCCTCCACTTT	CASSYDRSSYNSPLHF
16	TRBV7-2	.	TRBJ1-4	.	TGTGCCAGCAGCTCCCAGGGTTTGGCGGCTAATGAAAAACTGTTTTTT	CASSSQGLAANEKLFF
13	TRBV7-9	TRBD1	TRBJ1-2	.	TGTGCCAGCAGTCAGGGGGACTCAAGGGGCTACACCTTC	CASSQGDSRGYTF
14	TRBV6-6	.	TRBJ2-7	few	TGTGCCAGCAGTTACCCGGGACTTTCCTACGAGCAGTACTTC	CASSYPGLSYEQYF
16	TRBV27	TRBD1	TRBJ1-4	.	TGTGCCAGCAGTTTAGAGGGGGACAGGGGGCCTGAAAAACTGTTTTTT	CASSLEGDRGPEKLFF
13	TRBV18	.	TRBJ1-1	.	TGTGCCAGTTCTCAGGTAGAAAACACTGAAGCTTTCTTT	CASSQVENTEAFF
15	TRBV12-5	TRBD2	TRBJ2-1	once	TGTGCTAGTGGTCCTAGCGGGATCGCCTACAATGAGCAGTTCTTC	CASGPSGIAYNEQFF
11	TRBV5-1	TRBD1	TRBJ1-2	.	TGCGCCACCGGGACAGGAAATGGCTACACCTTC	CATGTGNGYTF
15	TRBV6-6	.	TRBJ1-5	.	TGTGCCAGCAGTTACTTGGGACACCAAGGAAAGCCCCAGCATTTT	CASSYLGHQGKPQHF
16	TRBV3-1/TRBV3-2	TRBD1	TRBJ2-1	.	TGTGCCAGCAGCCTGTACCCACAGGGGCAAGGCAATGAGCAGTTCTTC	CASSLYPQGQGNEQFF
14	TRBV5-4	TRBD1	TRBJ2-7	.	TGTGCCAGCAGCCAGGACAGGGGGAGGCACGAGCAGTACTTC	CASSQDRGRHEQYF